Presented here are 24 T cell receptor beta chains from one specimen sequenced in a study of early T cells in non-severe SARS-CoV-2 infection. Each CDR3 protein gets one entry after TCRdb re-called the 5' RACE reads with MiXCR. Of tens of thousands of distinct CDR3 sequences listed, 12% are singletons. Sequences were obtained from whole blood. The receptors derive from an adult who was a healthcare worker with PCR-confirmed SARS-CoV-2 infection or an uninfected control (not recorded which).

This clonotype was recorded a few times. The rearrangement links TRBV6-6 to TRBJ2-7; 8 positions match TRBD2. The trim removed 6 bases at V and 0 bases at J, leaving 7 bases unmatched. CDR3 length: 15 residues. The germline V gene encodes CDR1 MNHNY and CDR2 SVGAGI (reference sequence). The CDR3 region is CASSAGGAFSYEQYF. DNA of the CDR3: TGTGCCAGCAGCGCCGGGGGGGCGTTCTCCTACGAGCAGTACTTC.

This clonotype is classed as medium-sized. V is TRBV5-1 and J is TRBJ1-5, with D perhaps matching TRBD1 (5 bases). Deletions cut 9 bases from V and 3 bases from J, with 13 bases between. CDR1 is SGHRS, CDR2 YFSETQ, per germline. The CDR3 has 13 amino acids. CDR3 DNA sequence: TGCGCCACCAAGACAGTAGTCAATCAGCCCCAGCATTTT. It translates to CATKTVVNQPQHF.

This clonotype was detected only once. V gene TRBV19 combines with J gene TRBJ2-1; 10 positions agree with TRBD2. The junction had 9 bases not matched to a gene; V was cut back by 6 bases and J by 4 bases. The CDR3 runs to 16 residues. From germline, CDR1 is LNHDA and CDR2 SQIVND (reference sequence). CDR3 in amino acids: CASRGISGRFYNEQFF. The CDR3 DNA is TGTGCCAGTAGGGGGATTAGCGGGAGGTTTTACAATGAGCAGTTCTTC. The whole variable domain, remainder taken from reference TRBV19 and TRBJ2-1, is DGGITQSPKYLFRKEGQNVTLSCEQNLNHDAMYWYRQDPGQGLRLIYYSQIVNDFQKGDIAEGYSVSREKKESFPLTVTSAQKNPTAFYLCASRGISGRFYNEQFFGPGTRLTVL.

This clonotype has at least ten counts. V is TRBV6-6 and J is TRBJ1-5; D is unclear. Trimming took off 4 bases at V and 4 bases at J, with 14 bases between the two ends. This CDR3 is 15 amino acids long. In germline, CDR1 is MNHNY, CDR2 SVGAGI (reference sequence). In nucleotides, the CDR3 is TGTGCCAGCAGTTCCTTCCGGGCCCTAAATCAGCCCCAGCATTTT. Its protein is CASSSFRALNQPQHF.

In regard to this clonotype: This may come from a read error, since a much larger clone is one base off. The genes are TRBV29-1 and TRBJ2-7; possibly TRBD2 for D (6 bases). CDR3 length: 13 amino acids. Trimming pared 4 bases from V and 4 bases from J, leaving 14 bases between. Germline V lookup: CDR1 SQVTM, CDR2 ANQGSEA. The CDR3 DNA sequence: TGCAGCGTTGTGGGACTCCAAGGGTACGAGCAGTACTTC. The encoded protein is CSVVGLQGYEQYF.

The V gene is TRBV7-9, the J gene TRBJ1-2; D is unresolved. This CDR3 is built from 14 residues. Germline V gives CDR1 SEHNR, CDR2 FQNEAQ (reference sequence). Trimming stripped 5 bases from V and 7 bases from J, with 17 bases between. The CDR3 here is CASSPSVRLTGYTF. The CDR3, as DNA: TGTGCCAGCAGCCCTTCTGTGCGGCTGACTGGCTACACCTTC.

This clonotype came up many times. The V and J genes are TRBV5-1 and TRBJ2-7, with TRBD1 matching 9 bases. The germline CDR1 and CDR2 sequences are SGHRS and YFSETQ. CDR3 size: 17 residues. The trim removed 4 bases at V and 5 bases at J, leaving 16 bases unmatched. The CDR3 DNA reads TGCGCCAGCAGCCCAGGACCCTCACAGGGGGCGTCCAACGAGCAGTACTTC. Residues: CASSPGPSQGASNEQYF.

In DNA, the CDR3 is TGTGCCAGCAGTTCTCCCGGGACTTCCCGGGGAGATACGCAGTATTTT. Residues: CASSSPGTSRGDTQYF. The chain links TRBV12-3 or TRBV12-4 to TRBJ2-3; D might be TRBD2 (6 bases). The germline V and J ends were trimmed by 4 bases and 5 bases, with 19 bases remaining between them. The CDR3 consists of 16 residues.

J is TRBJ2-7 and V is TRBV11-2; no firm D call. V lost 2 bases to trimming and J lost 1 base, with 12 bases between them. Germline CDR1 is SGHAT and CDR2 is FQNNGV. This CDR3 comprises 15 residues. Here the CDR3 reads CASSLLRQRSYEQYF. CDR3 coding DNA: TGTGCCAGCAGCTTATTGCGCCAACGTTCCTACGAGCAGTACTTC.

A single count supports this clonotype. J is TRBJ1-5 and V is TRBV14, with D unclear. The germline V gene encodes CDR1 SGHDN and CDR2 FVKESK. This CDR3 comprises 13 residues. V was trimmed by 3 bases and J by 4 bases, leaving 7 bases between them. CDR3 sequence reads: CASSQRGNQPQHF. The CDR3 coding sequence is TGTGCCAGCAGCCAGAGAGGGAATCAGCCCCAGCATTTT.

There are many counts of this clonotype. The chain is built from TRBV7-9 and TRBJ1-1; a possible D gene is TRBD1 (5 bases). The length of the CDR3 is 13 residues. V lost 6 bases, J lost 5 bases, and 13 bases lay in between. CDR1 SEHNR and CDR2 FQNEAQ come from the germline V gene (reference sequence). The CDR3 here is CASSGTGGTEAFF. In nucleotides, the CDR3 is TGTGCCAGCAGTGGTACCGGGGGGACTGAAGCTTTCTTT.

In this sample, this clonotype turned up many times. The chain carries TRBV29-1 and TRBJ2-7, with D tentatively TRBD1 (6 bases). V lost 6 bases to trimming and J lost 2 bases, with 11 bases between them. The CDR3 runs to 12 residues. The germline gives CDR1 SQVTM, CDR2 ANQGSEA. CDR3 protein: CSVYTGPYEQYF. DNA of the CDR3: TGCAGCGTCTATACAGGGCCCTACGAGCAGTACTTC.

This clonotype appeared many times. V gene TRBV18 combines with J gene TRBJ2-5; D remains unclear. The V end was cut by 5 bases, the J end by 9 bases, with 16 bases between. The CDR3 runs 13 residues. CDR1 and CDR2 from the germline V gene are KGHSH and LQKENI. In DNA form, the CDR3 reads TGTGCCAGCTCAGAATCAGGACGGAAGGCCCAGTACTTC. This encodes CASSESGRKAQYF.

The chain has TRBV7-3 and TRBJ2-7; TRBD2 aligns across 12 bases. Germline-derived CDR1 and CDR2 are SGHTA and FQGTGA. This CDR3 has 15 amino acids. V was clipped by 5 bases and J by 2 bases; unmatched bases: 4. The CDR3 DNA follows: TGTGCCAGCAGCATTACTAGCGGGGGGACCTACGAGCAGTACTTC. Residues: CASSITSGGTYEQYF.

This clonotype was recorded at least ten times. J is TRBJ2-5 and V is TRBV29-1; TRBD1 might be the D (5 bases). The CDR3 is made up of 12 amino acids. Germline CDR1 reads SQVTM; CDR2 reads ANQGSEA. With 3 bases removed from V and 4 bases from J, the gap between germline ends came to 9 bases. Here the CDR3 reads CSVDSRAETQYF. The CDR3 nucleotides are TGCAGCGTTGATTCCAGGGCAGAGACCCAGTACTTC. Full variable domain (remainder filled in from reference TRBV29-1 and TRBJ2-5): SAVISQKPSRDICQRGTSLTIQCQVDSQVTMMFWYRQQPGQSLTLIATANQGSEATYESGFVIDKFPISRPNLTFSTLTVSNMSPEDSSIYLCSVDSRAETQYFGPGTRLLVL.

This clonotype showed up many times. CDR3 DNA sequence: TGTGCCAGCAGCCAAGACAGGGGCAATCAGCCCCAGCATTTT. Translation gives CASSQDRGNQPQHF. The rearrangement links TRBV3-1 to TRBJ1-5, with D tentatively TRBD1 (5 bases). V lost 0 bases and J lost 2, with 5 bases in between. The CDR3 loop spans 14 amino acids. Germline V gene data show CDR1 as LGHDT and CDR2 as YNNKEL (reference sequence). Complete variable domain (other parts from reference TRBV3-1 and TRBJ1-5): DTAVSQTPKYLVTQMGNDKSIKCEQNLGHDTMYWYKQDSKKFLKIMFSYNNKELIINETVPNRFSPKSPDKAHLNLHINSLELGDSAVYFCASSQDRGNQPQHFGDGTRLSIL.

There are a few counts of this clonotype. This rearrangement joins TRBV12-3 or TRBV12-4 to TRBJ1-2, with unresolved D. The CDR3 extends over 15 amino acids. Trimming took off 3 bases at V and 1 base at J, with 12 bases between the two ends. This chain's CDR3 is CASSFARTVNYGYTF. In DNA, the CDR3 is TGTGCCAGCAGTTTTGCCCGGACTGTTAACTATGGCTACACCTTC.

This clonotype was observed a few times. The V call is TRBV19, the J call TRBJ1-3; possible D gene TRBD1, 6 bases. Trimming shortened V by 4 bases and J by 8 bases, and 18 bases separated the two germline ends. CDR1 is LNHDA, CDR2 SQIVND, per germline (reference sequence). This CDR3 is 15 amino acids long. The CDR3 nucleotides are TGTGCCAGTAGTAAACTACAGGGAGCCGCGGACACCATATATTTT. Translating it yields CASSKLQGAADTIYF.

The chain employs TRBV29-1 and TRBJ2-5; 12 nucleotides match TRBD2. The germline V gene has CDR1 SQVTM and CDR2 ANQGSEA. CDR3 length: 17 residues. The V and J ends lost 0 bases and 5 bases, in that order; junction bases with no gene match: 10. DNA of the CDR3: TGCAGCGTTGAAGATCTTCTGACTAGCGGGAGCACGGAGACCCAGTACTTC. This translates into CSVEDLLTSGSTETQYF.

The V and J genes are TRBV29-1 and TRBJ2-1; a possible D gene is TRBD2 (5 bases). The CDR3 has 15 amino acids. Germline CDR1 and CDR2: SQVTM and ANQGSEA. Trimming removed 5 bases at V and 7 bases at J, with 21 bases between. The CDR3 sequence is CSVRRRSGKLNEQFF. Here the CDR3 DNA reads TGCAGCGTTCGGAGGAGGTCGGGGAAGTTGAATGAGCAGTTCTTC.

In this sample, this clonotype turned up a few times. Sequence at one end of the junction differs from germline and may be a read error. The chain couples TRBV5-1 to TRBJ2-1, with TRBD1 as a possible D gene (6 bases). Germline values: CDR1 SGHRS, CDR2 YFSETQ. This CDR3 is 14 amino acids long. The CDR3 loop reads CASSLDSRYNEQFF. In nucleotides, the CDR3 is TGCGCCAGCAGTTTGGACAGTCGATACAATGAGCAGTTCTTC. Combining the CDR3 with reference TRBV5-1 and TRBJ2-1 gives the whole variable domain KAGVTQTPRYLIKTRGQQVTLSCSPISGHRSVSWYQQTPGQGLQFLFEYFSETQRNKGNFPGRFSGRQFSNSRSEMNVSTLELGDSALYLCASSLDSRYNEQFFGPGTRLTVL.

To note about this clonotype: A much larger clone lies one base from this, so it may be a read error. This chain connects TRBV29-1 to TRBJ2-7; D perhaps matches TRBD1 (6 bases). Germline V gives CDR1 SQVTM, CDR2 ANQGSEA. This CDR3 is 12 amino acids long. The CDR3 spells CSVGQGPYELYF. In DNA, the CDR3 is TGCAGCGTTGGGCAGGGGCCCTACGAGCTGTACTTC.

There are many counts of this clonotype. This chain joins TRBV3-1 and TRBJ1-1; no reliable D call. In germline, CDR1 is LGHDT, CDR2 YNNKEL (reference sequence). The CDR3 length is 12 residues. V was cut by 4 bases and J by 6 bases, with 9 bases left in between. The CDR3 loop reads CASSRVDAEAFF. The CDR3 bases are TGTGCCAGCAGCCGGGTCGACGCTGAAGCTTTCTTT.

This clonotype was observed at least ten times. The CDR3 coding sequence is TGCAGCGCCCTGGGCGGCTATGGCTACACCTTC. Translating it yields CSALGGYGYTF. This rearrangement joins TRBV20-1 to TRBJ1-2, with D unclear. Germline loops: CDR1 DFQATT, CDR2 SNEGSKA (reference sequence). CDR3 length equals 11 residues.